This T cell receptor beta chain derives from a study of T cell changes during pregnancy in multiple sclerosis. V lost 8 bases and J lost 4; bases outside the gene matches: 8. The CDR3 contains 15 residues. In germline, CDR1 is MNHNS, CDR2 SASEGT. The data were produced by immunoSEQ multiplex PCR, yet TCRdb's version contains in-frame clones alone and is incomplete. Among around 83,000 clones listed, about 90% were seen once. Here the sequenced sample was CD4+ T cells from peripheral blood mononuclear cells, taken in the second trimester of pregnancy. The genes are TRBV6-1 and TRBJ1-6, with 7 bases matching TRBD1. This clonotype originated in a female donor with multiple sclerosis, enrolled in a pregnancy study. Here the CDR3 reads CASDRDSTYNSPLHF. CDR3 in DNA: TGTGCCAGCGACCGGGACAGTACTTATAATTCACCCCTCCACTTT.